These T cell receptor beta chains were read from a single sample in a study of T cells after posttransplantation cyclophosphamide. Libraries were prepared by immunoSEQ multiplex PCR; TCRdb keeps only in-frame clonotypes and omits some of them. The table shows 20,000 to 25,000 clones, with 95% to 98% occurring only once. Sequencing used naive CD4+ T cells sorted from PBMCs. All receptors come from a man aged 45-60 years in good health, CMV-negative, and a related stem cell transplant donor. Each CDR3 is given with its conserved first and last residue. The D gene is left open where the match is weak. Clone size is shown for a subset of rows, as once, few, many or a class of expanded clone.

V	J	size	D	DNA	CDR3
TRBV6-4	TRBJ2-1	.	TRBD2	TGTGCCAGCAGCCCTTTGGCTCTCGGGGGGGCCAGGAATGAGCAGTTCTTC	CASSPLALGGARNEQFF
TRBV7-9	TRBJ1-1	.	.	TGTGCCAGCAGCCCCCCGCAGGGTTGGGTTGAAGCTTTCTTT	CASSPPQGWVEAFF
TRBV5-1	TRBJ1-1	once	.	TGCGCCAGCAGCCCCGATGGACAGCATTTGAACACTGAAGCTTTCTTT	CASSPDGQHLNTEAFF
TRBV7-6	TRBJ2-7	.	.	TGTGCCAGCAGCTTGAACAGGAACTACGAGCAGTACTTC	CASSLNRNYEQYF
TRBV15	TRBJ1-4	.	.	TGTGCCACCAGCAGAGCCGTTCACGGGGAAAAACTGTTTTTT	CATSRAVHGEKLFF
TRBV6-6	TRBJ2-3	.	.	TGTGCCAGCAGCTGGGGCCGAGCAGATACGCAGTATTTT	CASSWGRADTQYF
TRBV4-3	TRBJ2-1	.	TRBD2	TGCGCCAGCAGCCAAGGCAGGACAAGCGGGGGGGCTTATGAGCAGTTCTTC	CASSQGRTSGGAYEQFF
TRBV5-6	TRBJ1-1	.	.	TGTGCCAGCAGCTTGGCCGTCGGTGAAGCTTTCTTT	CASSLAVGEAFF
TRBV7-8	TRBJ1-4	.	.	TGTGCCAGCAGCCCTGGACAAGCTAATGAAAAACTGTTTTTT	CASSPGQANEKLFF
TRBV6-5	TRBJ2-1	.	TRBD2	TGTGCCAGCAGATTCTGGGGAGGGGAGGATGAGCAGTTCTTC	CASRFWGGEDEQFF
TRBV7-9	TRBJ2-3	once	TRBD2	TGTGCCAGCAGCTCATACGGGAGGAGCAGCGCTAGCACAGATACGCAGTATTTT	CASSSYGRSSASTDTQYF
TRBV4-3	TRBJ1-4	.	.	TGCGCCAGCAGCCAAGGGGGGTGGGGGGCAACTAATGAAAAACTGTTTTTT	CASSQGGWGATNEKLFF
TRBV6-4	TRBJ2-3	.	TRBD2	TGTGCCAGCAGTGATGCGGGGGGCCGGGGTACGCAGTATTTT	CASSDAGGRGTQYF
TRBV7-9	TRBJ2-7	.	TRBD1	TGTGCCAGCAGCTTAGGTCGGACAGGGGAGAGGTACGAGCAGTACTTC	CASSLGRTGERYEQYF
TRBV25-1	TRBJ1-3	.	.	TGTGCCAGCAGTCGTGACAGCGCTCTGGGAAACACCATATATTTT	CASSRDSALGNTIYF
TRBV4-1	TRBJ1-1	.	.	TGCGCCAGACAAAGTCTTTTCGGGGGGAACACTGAAGCTTTCTTT	CARQSLFGGNTEAFF
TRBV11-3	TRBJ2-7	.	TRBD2	TGTGCCAGCAGCTTAGAAGGACTAGCGGGGTGGGGGGAGCAGTACTTC	CASSLEGLAGWGEQYF
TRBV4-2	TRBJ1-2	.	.	TGTGCCAGCAGCCAAGGACAGCTCTATGGCTACACCTTC	CASSQGQLYGYTF
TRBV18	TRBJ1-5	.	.	TGTGCCAGCTCACCGGGAGTGCAAGGCAATCAGCCCCAGCATTTT	CASSPGVQGNQPQHF
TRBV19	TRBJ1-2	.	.	TGTGCCAGTAGTTCGGGGGGGCACTATGGCTACACCTTC	CASSSGGHYGYTF
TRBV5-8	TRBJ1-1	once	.	TGTGCCAGCAGCTTAAGGGGTGGAACTGAAGCTTTCTTT	CASSLRGGTEAFF
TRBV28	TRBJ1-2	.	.	TGTGCCAGCAGTTTGACGGGGTACGGCTACACCTTC	CASSLTGYGYTF
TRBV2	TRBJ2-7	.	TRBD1	TGTGCCGGCGAGACCGGGACAGGGGACTACGAGCAGTACTTC	CAGETGTGDYEQYF
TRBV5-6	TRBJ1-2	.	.	TGTGCCAGCAGCTTGGCCGGACTTTACACCTTC	CASSLAGLYTF